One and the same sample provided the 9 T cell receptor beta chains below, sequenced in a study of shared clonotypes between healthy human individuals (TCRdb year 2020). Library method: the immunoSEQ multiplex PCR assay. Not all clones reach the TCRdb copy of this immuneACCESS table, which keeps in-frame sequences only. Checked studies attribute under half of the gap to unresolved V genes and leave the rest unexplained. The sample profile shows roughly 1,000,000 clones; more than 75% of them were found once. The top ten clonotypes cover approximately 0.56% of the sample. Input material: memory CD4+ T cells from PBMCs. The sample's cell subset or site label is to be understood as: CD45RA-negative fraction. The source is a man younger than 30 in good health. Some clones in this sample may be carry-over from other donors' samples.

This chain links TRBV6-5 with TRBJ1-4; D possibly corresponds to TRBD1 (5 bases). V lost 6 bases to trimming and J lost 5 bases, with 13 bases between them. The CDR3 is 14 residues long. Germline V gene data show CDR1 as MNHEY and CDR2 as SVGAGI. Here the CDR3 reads CASSKPGPNEKLFF. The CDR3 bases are TGTGCCAGCAGCAAGCCGGGGCCCAATGAAAAACTGTTTTTT.

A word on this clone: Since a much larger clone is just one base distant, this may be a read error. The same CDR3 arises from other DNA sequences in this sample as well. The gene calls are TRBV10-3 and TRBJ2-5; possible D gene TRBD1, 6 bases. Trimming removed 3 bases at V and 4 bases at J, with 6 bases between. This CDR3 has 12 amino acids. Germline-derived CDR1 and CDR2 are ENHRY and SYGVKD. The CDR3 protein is CAISDRGETQYF. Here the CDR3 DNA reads TGTGCCATCAGTGACAGGGGAGAGACCCAGTACTTC.

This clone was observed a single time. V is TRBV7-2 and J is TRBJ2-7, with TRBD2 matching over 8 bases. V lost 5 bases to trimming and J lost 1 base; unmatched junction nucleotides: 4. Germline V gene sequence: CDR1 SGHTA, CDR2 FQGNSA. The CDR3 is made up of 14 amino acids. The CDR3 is CASSLIAGSYEQYF. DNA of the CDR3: TGTGCCAGCAGCCTAATAGCGGGGTCCTACGAGCAGTACTTC.

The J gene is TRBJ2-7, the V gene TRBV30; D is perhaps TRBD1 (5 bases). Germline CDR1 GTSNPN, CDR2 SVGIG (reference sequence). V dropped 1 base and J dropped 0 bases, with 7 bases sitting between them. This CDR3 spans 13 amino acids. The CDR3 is CAWSEDSSYEQYF. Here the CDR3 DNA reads TGTGCCTGGAGTGAAGACAGCTCCTACGAGCAGTACTTC.

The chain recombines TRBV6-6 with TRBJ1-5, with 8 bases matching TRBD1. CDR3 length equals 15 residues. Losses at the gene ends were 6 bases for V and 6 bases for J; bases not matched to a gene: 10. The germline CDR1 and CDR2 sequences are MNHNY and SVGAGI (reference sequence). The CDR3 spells CASSAGQGASQPQHF. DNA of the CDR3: TGTGCCAGCAGCGCAGGACAGGGAGCGAGTCAGCCCCAGCATTTT.

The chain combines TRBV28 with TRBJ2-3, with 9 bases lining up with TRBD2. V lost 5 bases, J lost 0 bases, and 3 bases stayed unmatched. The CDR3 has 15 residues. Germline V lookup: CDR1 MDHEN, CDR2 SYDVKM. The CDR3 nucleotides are TGTGCCAGCAGTATAGCGGGAGCTAGCACAGATACGCAGTATTTT. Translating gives CASSIAGASTDTQYF.

The CDR3 DNA reads TGTGCCAGCAGCCTGGGGCCCGCGCCCCAGCATTTT. The encoded protein is CASSLGPAPQHF. This chain links TRBV28 with TRBJ1-5; possible D gene TRBD1, 5 bases. Trimming left V 6 bases short and J 9 bases short, with 12 bases between. The length of the CDR3 is 12 residues. The V gene's germline CDR1 is MDHEN and CDR2 SYDVKM.

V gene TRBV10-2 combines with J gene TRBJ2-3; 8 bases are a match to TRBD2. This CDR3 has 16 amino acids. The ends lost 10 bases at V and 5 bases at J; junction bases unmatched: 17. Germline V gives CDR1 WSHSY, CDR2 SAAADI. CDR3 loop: CATAPGLAGGIDTQYF. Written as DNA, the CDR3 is TGCGCCACCGCCCCCGGGTTGGCGGGAGGCATAGATACGCAGTATTTT.

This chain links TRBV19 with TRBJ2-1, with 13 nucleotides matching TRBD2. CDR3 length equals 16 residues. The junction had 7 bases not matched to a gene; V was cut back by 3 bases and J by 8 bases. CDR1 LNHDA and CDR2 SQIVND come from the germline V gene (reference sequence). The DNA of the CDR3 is TGTGCCAGTAGTATCCGACTAGCGGGAGGAGCATATGAGCAGTTCTTC. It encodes CASSIRLAGGAYEQFF.